This paragraph covers one T cell receptor beta chain sequence. Its antigen remains unidentified. The record originates from a study of cytomegalovirus exposure and HLA in healthy donors. Study-wide context: A prior study identified over 100 million unique TCR beta sequences from 200 million or so T cells. The study, taken as a whole, reports: A missense DCLRE1C variant was associated with V- and J-gene trimming of TCR beta chains in a later analysis, and an independent cohort replicated the association. Later, TCR association rates were found to vary by HLA locus, highest for DRB1 and lowest for HLA-C.

The PCR had 60 Vbeta and 13 Jbeta primers. Some clones are missing from TCRdb's copy, which holds only in-frame ones; the method was immunoSEQ multiplex PCR. The sample shows 110,000 or so clones, 69% of them seen only once. This TCR derives from a young man in good health and CMV-seronegative. The sample comprised PBMCs.

CDR3 DNA sequence: TGTGCCAGTTCCGACAGCATCTCACCCCTCCACTTT. Translated: CASSDSISPLHF. This chain links TRBV27 with TRBJ1-6; D is possibly TRBD1 (5 bases). V was clipped by 9 bases and J by 10 bases, with 13 bases between them. The CDR3 is 12 residues long. From germline, CDR1 is MNHEY and CDR2 SMNVEV (reference sequence).